Shown below are 24 T cell receptor beta chains from a single sample sequenced in a study of blood T cells in healthy people across ages. Primed by a sample-barcoded 5' primer and a J-beta primer mix, a second PCR proceeded for roughly 6 to 12 cycles. TCRdb processed the 5' RACE reads anew with MiXCR; each CDR3 protein has one entry. This table has roughly 1,800,000 distinct CDR3 sequences, approximately 50% appearing once. Source material: blood. The source is a woman in her thirties or forties in good health.

The CDR3 here is CASSLQGSRGYTF. For the CDR3, the DNA is TGTGCCAGCAGCTTACAGGGCTCTCGCGGCTACACCTTC. This chain connects TRBV7-2 to TRBJ1-2, with D maybe TRBD1 (5 bases). The V gene lost 2 bases and the J gene lost 8 bases, with 12 bases spanning the gap. Germline-derived CDR1 and CDR2 are SGHTA and FQGNSA. CDR3 length equals 13 residues.

This sequence joins TRBV6-5 and TRBJ2-7, with D possibly being TRBD1 (5 bases). This CDR3 has 15 residues. CDR1 is MNHEY, CDR2 SVGAGI, per germline. Trimming removed 0 bases at V and 2 bases at J, with 11 bases between. The chain's CDR3 is CASSYSRQGTYEQYF. CDR3 DNA: TGTGCCAGCAGTTACTCGAGGCAGGGTACCTACGAGCAGTACTTC.

The chain links TRBV9 to TRBJ1-4, with a possible D match to TRBD1 (5 bases). Germline CDR1 and CDR2: SGDLS and YYNGEE. There are 15 residues in the CDR3. Trimming shortened V by 3 bases and J by 1 base, and 10 bases separated the two germline ends. The CDR3 protein is CASSASGLTNEKLFF. CDR3 DNA sequence: TGTGCCAGCAGCGCATCAGGGTTAACTAATGAAAAACTGTTTTTT.

The table lists this clonotype with a few counts. CDR3 nucleotides: TGCGCCAGCCCGGGACAGCAAGAGACCCAGTACTTC. This encodes CASPGQQETQYF. J is TRBJ2-5 and V is TRBV5-1, with TRBD1 identical over 7 bases. From germline, CDR1 is SGHRS and CDR2 YFSETQ. This CDR3 is 12 amino acids long. V shed 7 bases and J 2 bases; nucleotides not matched to a gene: 2.

This chain connects TRBV6-5 to TRBJ2-1; a weak D match, TRBD2 (6 bases). CDR3 length: 14 residues. Per germline, CDR1 MNHEY and CDR2 SVGAGI. Trimming pared 5 bases from V and 8 bases from J, leaving 16 bases between. The CDR3 DNA reads TGTGCCAGCAGTGTTGCGGGGTTGGGCGATGAGCAGTTCTTC. This sequence encodes CASSVAGLGDEQFF.

For this clonotype: One junction end disagrees with the germline gene, perhaps due to a read error. V usage is TRBV6-2 or TRBV6-3 and J usage is TRBJ2-7, with 7 bases matching TRBD2. Germline lookup yields CDR1 MNHEY and CDR2 SVGEGT. The CDR3 sequence is 14 residues long. CDR3 loop: CASSYGGSSYGQYF. CDR3 coding DNA: TGTGCCAGCAGTTACGGCGGGAGCTCCTACGGGCAGTACTTC.

This clonotype was observed a handful of times. V is TRBV5-6 and J is TRBJ2-6; possibly TRBD1 or TRBD2 for D (5 bases each). V dropped 4 bases and J dropped 0 bases, with 14 bases sitting between them. The CDR3 extends over 17 amino acids. Germline V gene lookup returns CDR1 SGHDT and CDR2 YYEEEE. Here the CDR3 reads CASSTGGSPSGANVLTF. CDR3 in DNA: TGTGCCAGCAGCACAGGAGGTAGCCCCTCTGGGGCCAACGTCCTGACTTTC.

The table lists this clonotype with a few counts. The gene calls are TRBV27 and TRBJ1-2, with TRBD1 identical over 7 bases. The germline CDR1 and CDR2 sequences are MNHEY and SMNVEV (reference sequence). The CDR3 is made up of 13 amino acids. The J segment lost 8 bases and the V segment lost 2 bases, leaving 5 bases of the junction unmatched. The CDR3 DNA sequence: TGTGCCAGCAGTTTAAGAGGGGGCCTAGGCTACACCTTC. Translation gives CASSLRGGLGYTF.

V and J are TRBV5-1 and TRBJ1-1, with 9 bases aligning to TRBD1. CDR3 length equals 13 residues. V lost 4 bases to trimming and J lost 8 bases; unmatched junction nucleotides: 6. Germline V CDR1 and CDR2: SGHRS, YFSETQ. CDR3 residues: CASSTQGAGEAFF. The CDR3 nucleotides read TGCGCCAGCAGCACACAGGGGGCCGGAGAAGCTTTCTTT.

This chain links TRBV5-1 with TRBJ2-2, with 7 nucleotides matching TRBD2. Germline loops: CDR1 SGHRS, CDR2 YFSETQ. The CDR3 covers 15 residues. J lost 1 base, V lost 4 bases, and 4 bases had no gene match. DNA for the CDR3: TGCGCCAGCAGCCGGGACTATCTGAACACCGGGGAGCTGTTTTTT. It yields the protein CASSRDYLNTGELFF.

On this clonotype itself: One end of the junction fails to match germline, which may point to a read error. The rearrangement uses TRBV28 and TRBJ2-5; D possibly corresponds to TRBD2 (6 bases). The CDR3 has 15 amino acids. Germline-derived CDR1 and CDR2 are MDHEN and SYDVKM. The CDR3 loop is CTSSLWEAGKETQYF. The CDR3 coding sequence is TGTACCAGCAGTTTATGGGAGGCGGGGAAAGAGACCCAGTACTTC.

This chain joins TRBV12-3 or TRBV12-4 and TRBJ2-7; D tentatively reads TRBD1 or TRBD2 (7 bases each). Deletions cut 0 bases from V and 4 bases from J, with 16 bases between. The length of the CDR3 is 16 residues. DNA for the CDR3: TGTGCCAGCAGTTTAGCGGGGGAGGGGGCGCGATACGAGCAGTACTTC. This codes for CASSLAGEGARYEQYF.

The CDR3 DNA follows: TGTGCCAGCAGCGATGACAGGGGGGGTTTGCAGTTCTTC. The encoded protein is CASSDDRGGLQFF. This chain uses TRBV12-3 or TRBV12-4 with TRBJ2-1; TRBD1 matches at 9 bases. Unmatched junction bases numbered 9, after V lost 6 bases and J lost 12 bases. The CDR3 contains 13 residues.

This chain uses TRBV7-8 with TRBJ2-4, with D unresolved. V was shortened by 2 bases and J by 0 bases, with 17 bases between the two germline ends. Germline V gene sequence: CDR1 SGHVS, CDR2 FQNEAQ. The CDR3 spans 18 residues. CDR3 bases: TGTGCCAGCAGCTTACCGTCCGGGCATTCTACAGCCAAAAACATTCAGTACTTC. Translated: CASSLPSGHSTAKNIQYF.

V and J are TRBV29-1 and TRBJ2-7; D is perhaps TRBD2 (5 bases). Looked up from germline, CDR1 is SQVTM and CDR2 is ANQGSEA. This CDR3 has 13 residues. Trimming pared 8 bases from V and 4 bases from J, leaving 18 bases between. The CDR3 bases are TGCAGCCCCTACAGAGGGTTCGAGTACGAGCAGTACTTC. Encoded protein: CSPYRGFEYEQYF.

This rearrangement joins TRBV7-9 to TRBJ2-4, with unresolved D. Trimming removed 4 bases from V and 2 bases from J, with 18 bases in between. This CDR3 comprises 17 residues. Germline V lookup: CDR1 SEHNR, CDR2 FQNEAQ (reference sequence). CDR3 sequence: CASSSDRDLDSKNIQYF. DNA of the CDR3: TGTGCCAGCAGCTCGGATCGAGACCTAGATTCCAAAAACATTCAGTACTTC.

The chain links TRBV5-1 to TRBJ1-2, with 7 bases identical to TRBD1. Germline V lookup: CDR1 SGHRS, CDR2 YFSETQ. The CDR3 runs to 14 residues. The J segment lost 4 bases and the V segment lost 4 bases, leaving 7 bases of the junction unmatched. The CDR3 DNA reads TGCGCCAGCAGCCTCGGGACAGCCTTCTATGGCTACACCTTC. This translates into CASSLGTAFYGYTF.

This clonotype showed up just once. This chain connects TRBV11-3 to TRBJ2-1; possibly TRBD2 for D (6 bases). The CDR3 loop spans 16 amino acids. Deletions cut 5 bases from V and 7 bases from J, with 21 bases between. Germline V CDR1 and CDR2: SGHNT, YENEEA. The CDR3 region has the DNA TGTGCCAGCAGCCCGGGACCGTCCCGTGGGGGGAATGAGCAGTTCTTC. Its protein product is CASSPGPSRGGNEQFF.

The DNA of the CDR3 is TGTGCCACCAGCTCGTCACGGGGGCAGGGTTTACATCCCCAGCATTTT. Its protein product is CATSSSRGQGLHPQHF. The chain employs TRBV24-1 and TRBJ1-5; D might be TRBD1 (6 bases). Trimming removed 7 bases from V and 10 bases from J, with 25 bases in between. CDR1 is KGHDR and CDR2 is SFDVKD in the germline V gene. This CDR3 has 16 residues.

This clonotype was seen only a few times. This rearrangement joins TRBV28 to TRBJ2-4; D may be TRBD2 (6 bases). Germline CDR1 MDHEN, CDR2 SYDVKM. The CDR3 extends over 16 amino acids. V shed 5 bases and J shed 0 bases, with 14 bases lying between them. CDR3 bases: TGTGCCAGCAGTACCACTAGCATACTAGCCAAAAACATTCAGTACTTC. It is translated as CASSTTSILAKNIQYF.

The chain uses TRBV11-2 and TRBJ2-3; tentatively, D is TRBD2 (5 bases). Germline CDR1 is SGHAT and CDR2 is FQNNGV. This CDR3 spans 14 amino acids. The V gene lost 6 bases and the J gene lost 8 bases, with 18 bases spanning the gap. CDR3 loop: CASRVLVSRGTQYF. The DNA of the CDR3 is TGTGCCAGCAGGGTATTGGTCTCCCGGGGTACGCAGTATTTT.

A few counts support this clonotype. The rearrangement links TRBV7-6 to TRBJ2-5, with 7 bases matching TRBD1. This CDR3 is built from 15 residues. The germline CDR1 and CDR2 sequences are SGHVS and FNYEAQ. Germline trimming cut 0 bases from V and 4 bases from J; bases unmatched to any gene: 5. CDR3 nucleotide sequence: TGTGCCAGCAGCTTAGCCGAGAGGGGGCGAGAGACCCAGTACTTC. This translates into CASSLAERGRETQYF. Filled out from reference TRBV7-6 and TRBJ2-5, the complete variable domain reads GAGVSQSPRYKVTKRGQDVALRCDPISGHVSLYWYRQALGQGPEFLTYFNYEAQQDKSGLPNDRFSAERPEGSISTLTIQRTEQRDSAMYRCASSLAERGRETQYFGPGTRLLVL.

The rearrangement uses TRBV7-2 and TRBJ1-2, with D perhaps matching TRBD1 (6 bases). Trimming took off 3 bases at V and 2 bases at J, with 13 bases between the two ends. The CDR3 contains 15 residues. Looked up from germline, CDR1 is SGHTA and CDR2 is FQGNSA. CDR3 loop: CASSFADSLNYGYTF. Here the CDR3 DNA reads TGTGCCAGCAGCTTTGCGGACAGTCTCAACTATGGCTACACCTTC.

V is TRBV20-1 and J is TRBJ1-2; D may be TRBD1 (6 bases). Germline V gives CDR1 DFQATT, CDR2 SNEGSKA (reference sequence). The CDR3 is 14 amino acids. Between the trimmed V and J ends, which lost 2 bases and 7 bases, there was a span of 17 bases. The CDR3 loop reads CSARLSSGESGYTF. CDR3 nucleotides: TGCAGTGCTAGACTCTCGTCAGGGGAGAGTGGCTACACCTTC.